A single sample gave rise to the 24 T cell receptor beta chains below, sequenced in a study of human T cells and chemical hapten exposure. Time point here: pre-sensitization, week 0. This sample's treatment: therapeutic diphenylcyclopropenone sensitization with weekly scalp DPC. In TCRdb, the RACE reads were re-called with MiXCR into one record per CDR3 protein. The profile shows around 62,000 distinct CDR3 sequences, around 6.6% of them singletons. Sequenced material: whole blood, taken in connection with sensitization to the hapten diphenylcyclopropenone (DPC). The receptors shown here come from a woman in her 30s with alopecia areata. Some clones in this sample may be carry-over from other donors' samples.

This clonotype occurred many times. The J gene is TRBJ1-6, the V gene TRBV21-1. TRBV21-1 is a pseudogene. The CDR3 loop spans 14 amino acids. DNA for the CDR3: TGTGCCAGCAGCAAAGTCCTGCGAAATTCACCCCTCCACTTT. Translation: CASSKVLRNSPLHF.

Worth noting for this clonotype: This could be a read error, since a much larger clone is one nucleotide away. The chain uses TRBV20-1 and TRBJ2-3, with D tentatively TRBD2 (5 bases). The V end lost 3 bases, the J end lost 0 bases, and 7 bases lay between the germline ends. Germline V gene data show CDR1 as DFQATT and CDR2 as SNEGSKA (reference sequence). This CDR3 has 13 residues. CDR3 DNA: TGCAGTGCTAGCGGGGAAAGCACAGATACGCAGTATTTT. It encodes CSASGESTDTQYF.

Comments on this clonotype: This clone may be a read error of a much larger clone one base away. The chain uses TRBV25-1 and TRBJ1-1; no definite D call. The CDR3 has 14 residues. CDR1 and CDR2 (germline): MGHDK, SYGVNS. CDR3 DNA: TGTGCCAGCAGTGAATTTCGGGGAAGCACTGAAGCTATCTTT. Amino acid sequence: CASSEFRGSTEAIF. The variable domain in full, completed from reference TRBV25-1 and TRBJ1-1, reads EADIYQTPRYLVIGTGKKITLECSQTMGHDKMYWYQQDPGMELHLIHYSYGVNSTEKGDLSSESTVSRIRTEHFPLTLESARPSHTSQYLCASSEFRGSTEAIFGQGTRLTVV.

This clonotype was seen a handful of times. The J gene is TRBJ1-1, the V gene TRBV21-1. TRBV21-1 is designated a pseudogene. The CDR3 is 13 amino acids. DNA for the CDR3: TGTGCCAGCAGCAAACGCCGGAACACTGAAGCTTTCTTT. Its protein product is CASSKRRNTEAFF.

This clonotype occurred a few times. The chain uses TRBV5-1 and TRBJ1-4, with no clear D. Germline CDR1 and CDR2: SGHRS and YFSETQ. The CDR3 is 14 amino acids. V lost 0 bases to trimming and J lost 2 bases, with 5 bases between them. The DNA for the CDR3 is TGCGCCAGCAGCTTGGACAGCACTAATGAAAAACTGTTTTTT. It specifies CASSLDSTNEKLFF. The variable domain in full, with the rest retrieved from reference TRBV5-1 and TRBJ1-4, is KAGVTQTPRYLIKTRGQQVTLSCSPISGHRSVSWYQQTPGQGLQFLFEYFSETQRNKGNFPGRFSGRQFSNSRSEMNVSTLELGDSALYLCASSLDSTNEKLFFGSGTQLSVL.

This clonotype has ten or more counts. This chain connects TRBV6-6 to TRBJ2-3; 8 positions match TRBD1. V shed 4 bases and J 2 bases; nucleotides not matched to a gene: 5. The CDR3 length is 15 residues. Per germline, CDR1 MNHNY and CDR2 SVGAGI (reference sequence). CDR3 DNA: TGTGCCAGCAGTTTTCGGACAGGGCACACAGATACGCAGTATTTT. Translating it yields CASSFRTGHTDTQYF.

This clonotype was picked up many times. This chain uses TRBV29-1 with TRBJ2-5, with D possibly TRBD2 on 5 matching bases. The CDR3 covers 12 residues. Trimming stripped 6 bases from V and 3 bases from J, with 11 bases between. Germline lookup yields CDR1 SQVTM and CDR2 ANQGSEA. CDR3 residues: CSVEVGKETQYF. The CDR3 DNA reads TGCAGCGTGGAGGTCGGGAAAGAGACCCAGTACTTC.

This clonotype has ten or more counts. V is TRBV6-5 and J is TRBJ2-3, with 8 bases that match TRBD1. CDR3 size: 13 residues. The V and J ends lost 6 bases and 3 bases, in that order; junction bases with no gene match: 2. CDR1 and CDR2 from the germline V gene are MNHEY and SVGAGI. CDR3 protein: CASRDRVTDTQYF. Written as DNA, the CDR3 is TGTGCCAGCAGGGACAGGGTAACAGATACGCAGTATTTT.

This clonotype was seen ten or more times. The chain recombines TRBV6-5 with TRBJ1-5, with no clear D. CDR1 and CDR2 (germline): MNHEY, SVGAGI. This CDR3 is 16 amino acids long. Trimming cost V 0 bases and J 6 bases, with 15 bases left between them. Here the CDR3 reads CASSYSIAALGQPQHF. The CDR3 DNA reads TGTGCCAGCAGTTACTCGATAGCAGCCTTGGGTCAGCCCCAGCATTTT.

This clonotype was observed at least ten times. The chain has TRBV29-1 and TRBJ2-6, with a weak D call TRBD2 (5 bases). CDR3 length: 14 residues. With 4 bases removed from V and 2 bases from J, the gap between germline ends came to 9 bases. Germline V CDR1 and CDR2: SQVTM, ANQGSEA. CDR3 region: CSVVSGAGANVLTF. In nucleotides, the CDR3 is TGCAGCGTTGTTTCCGGGGCTGGGGCCAACGTCCTGACTTTC. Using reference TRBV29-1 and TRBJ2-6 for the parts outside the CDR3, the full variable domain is SAVISQKPSRDICQRGTSLTIQCQVDSQVTMMFWYRQQPGQSLTLIATANQGSEATYESGFVIDKFPISRPNLTFSTLTVSNMSPEDSSIYLCSVVSGAGANVLTFGAGSRLTVL.

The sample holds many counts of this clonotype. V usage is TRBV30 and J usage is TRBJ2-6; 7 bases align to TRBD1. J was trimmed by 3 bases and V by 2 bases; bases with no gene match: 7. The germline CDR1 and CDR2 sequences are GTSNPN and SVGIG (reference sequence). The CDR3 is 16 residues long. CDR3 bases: TGTGCCTGGAGTCGTCCGACAGGGTTTGGGGCCAACGTCCTGACTTTC. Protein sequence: CAWSRPTGFGANVLTF. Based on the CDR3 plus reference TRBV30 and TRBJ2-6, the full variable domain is SQTIHQWPATLVQPVGSPLSLECTVEGTSNPNLYWYRQAAGRGLQLLFYSVGIGQISSEVPQNLSASRPQDRQFILSSKKLLLSDSGFYLCAWSRPTGFGANVLTFGAGSRLTVL.

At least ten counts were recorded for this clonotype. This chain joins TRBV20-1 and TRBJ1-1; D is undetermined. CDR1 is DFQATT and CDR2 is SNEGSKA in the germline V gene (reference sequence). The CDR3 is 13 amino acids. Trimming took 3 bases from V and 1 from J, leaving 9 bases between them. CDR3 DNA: TGCAGTGCTAGCCGGGTCAAGAACACTGAAGCTTTCTTT. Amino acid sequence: CSASRVKNTEAFF.

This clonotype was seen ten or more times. This CDR3 is CASSTPSSTSGGIYTQYF. In DNA, the CDR3 is TGTGCCAGCAGTACCCCAAGCTCTACTAGCGGGGGGATATATACGCAGTATTTT. The chain has TRBV6-5 and TRBJ2-3; 12 bases line up with TRBD2. Germline trimming cut 5 bases from V and 7 bases from J; bases unmatched to any gene: 16. In germline, CDR1 is MNHEY, CDR2 SVGAGI. This CDR3 contains 18 residues.

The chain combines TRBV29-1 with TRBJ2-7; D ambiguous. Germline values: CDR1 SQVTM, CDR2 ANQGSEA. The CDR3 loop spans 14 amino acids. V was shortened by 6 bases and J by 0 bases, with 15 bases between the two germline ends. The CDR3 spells CSVSRTVSSYEQYF. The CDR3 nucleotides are TGCAGCGTCTCCCGGACGGTGAGCTCCTACGAGCAGTACTTC.

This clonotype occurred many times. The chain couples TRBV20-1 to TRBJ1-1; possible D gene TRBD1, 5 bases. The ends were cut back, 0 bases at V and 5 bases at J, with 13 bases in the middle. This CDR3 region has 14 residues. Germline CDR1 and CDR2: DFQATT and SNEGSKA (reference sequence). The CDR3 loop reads CSARDPGGFTEAFF. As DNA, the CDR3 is TGCAGTGCTAGAGACCCCGGGGGGTTTACTGAAGCTTTCTTT.

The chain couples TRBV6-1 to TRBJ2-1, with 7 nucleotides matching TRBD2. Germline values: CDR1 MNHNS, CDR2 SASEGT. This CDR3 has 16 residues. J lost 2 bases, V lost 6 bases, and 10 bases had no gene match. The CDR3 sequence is CASSERIRGAYNEQFF. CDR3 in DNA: TGTGCCAGCAGCGAGAGGATACGGGGGGCCTACAATGAGCAGTTCTTC.

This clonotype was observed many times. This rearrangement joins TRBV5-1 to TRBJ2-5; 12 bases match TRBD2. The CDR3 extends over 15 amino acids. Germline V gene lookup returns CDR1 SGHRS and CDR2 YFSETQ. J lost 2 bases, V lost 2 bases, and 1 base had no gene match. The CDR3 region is CASSFGLAGQETQYF. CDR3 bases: TGCGCCAGCAGCTTTGGACTAGCGGGGCAAGAGACCCAGTACTTC. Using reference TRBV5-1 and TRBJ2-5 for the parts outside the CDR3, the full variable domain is KAGVTQTPRYLIKTRGQQVTLSCSPISGHRSVSWYQQTPGQGLQFLFEYFSETQRNKGNFPGRFSGRQFSNSRSEMNVSTLELGDSALYLCASSFGLAGQETQYFGPGTRLLVL.

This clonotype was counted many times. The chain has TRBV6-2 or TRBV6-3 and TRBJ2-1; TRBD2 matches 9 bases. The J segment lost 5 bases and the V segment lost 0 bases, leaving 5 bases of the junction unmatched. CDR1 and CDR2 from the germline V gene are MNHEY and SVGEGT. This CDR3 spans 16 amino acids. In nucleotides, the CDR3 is TGTGCCAGCAGTTACTCGATCGGGACTAGCCACAATGAGCAGTTCTTC. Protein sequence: CASSYSIGTSHNEQFF.

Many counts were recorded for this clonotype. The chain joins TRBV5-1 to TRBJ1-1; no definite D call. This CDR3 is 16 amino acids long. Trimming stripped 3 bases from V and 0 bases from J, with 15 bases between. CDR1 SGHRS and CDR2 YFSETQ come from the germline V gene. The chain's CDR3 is CASSYLAASVNTEAFF. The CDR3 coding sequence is TGCGCCAGCAGCTATCTTGCCGCGTCGGTGAACACTGAAGCTTTCTTT.

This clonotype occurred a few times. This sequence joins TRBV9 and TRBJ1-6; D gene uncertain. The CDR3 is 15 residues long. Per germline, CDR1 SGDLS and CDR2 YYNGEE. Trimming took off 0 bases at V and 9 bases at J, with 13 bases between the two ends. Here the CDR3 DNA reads TGTGCCAGCAGCGTAGATTTGGGTTCCGGTTCACCCCTCCACTTT. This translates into CASSVDLGSGSPLHF.

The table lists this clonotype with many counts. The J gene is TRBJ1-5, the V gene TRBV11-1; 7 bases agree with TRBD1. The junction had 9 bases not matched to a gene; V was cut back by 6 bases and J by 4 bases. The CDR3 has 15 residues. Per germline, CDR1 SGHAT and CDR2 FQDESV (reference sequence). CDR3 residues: CASRPPGTDNQPQHF. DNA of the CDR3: TGTGCCAGCAGACCCCCCGGGACAGATAATCAGCCCCAGCATTTT.

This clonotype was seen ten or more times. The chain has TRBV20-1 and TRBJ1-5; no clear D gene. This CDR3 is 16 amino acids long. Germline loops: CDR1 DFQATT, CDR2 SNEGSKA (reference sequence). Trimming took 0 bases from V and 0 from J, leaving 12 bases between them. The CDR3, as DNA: TGCAGTGCTAGAGACATCTGGTCGAATAGCAATCAGCCCCAGCATTTT. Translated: CSARDIWSNSNQPQHF.

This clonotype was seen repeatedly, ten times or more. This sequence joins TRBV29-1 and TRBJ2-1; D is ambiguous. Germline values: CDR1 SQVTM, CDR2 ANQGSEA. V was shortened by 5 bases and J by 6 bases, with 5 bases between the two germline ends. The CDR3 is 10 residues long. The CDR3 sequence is CSVRRNEQFF. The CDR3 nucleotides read TGCAGCGTTCGCCGCAATGAGCAGTTCTTC.

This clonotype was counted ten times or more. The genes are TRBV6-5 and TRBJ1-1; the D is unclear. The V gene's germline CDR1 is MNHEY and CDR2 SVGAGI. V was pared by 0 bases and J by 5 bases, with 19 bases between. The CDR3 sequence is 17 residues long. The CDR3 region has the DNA TGTGCCAGCAGTTACTCGCTTATTTGGGAAGGGTGGACTGAAGCTTTCTTT. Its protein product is CASSYSLIWEGWTEAFF.